Listed below are T cell receptor beta chains from one sample, sequenced in a study of CD4 T cells in relation to SARS-CoV-2 and coronaviruses. Libraries were prepared by immunoSEQ multiplex PCR; TCRdb keeps only in-frame clonotypes and omits some of them. The repertoire holds about 65,000 clones, with around 87% as singletons. The source material was memory CD4+ T cells from PBMCs. The source is a human donor in good health. The CDR3 runs from the conserved cysteine through the conserved F or W. D genes are given only for firm matches. Not every row has a clone size; where given, it reads once, few, many or a size class.

d_call: -; j_call: TRBJ2-7; clone_size: -; v_call: TRBV21-1; cdr3_aa: CASSNGEGYEQYF; cdr3_nt: TGTGCCAGCAGCAACGGGGAAGGCTACGAGCAGTACTTC
d_call: -; j_call: TRBJ1-5; clone_size: -; v_call: TRBV23-1; cdr3_aa: CASSQCEVEGNQPQHF; cdr3_nt: TGCGCCAGCAGTCAGTGCGAGGTCGAGGGCAATCAGCCCCAGCATTTT
d_call: TRBD1; j_call: TRBJ2-6; clone_size: -; v_call: TRBV2; cdr3_aa: CASMGLLGQGASGANVLTF; cdr3_nt: TGTGCCAGCATGGGCCTATTGGGACAGGGGGCATCTGGGGCCAACGTCCTGACTTTC
d_call: -; j_call: TRBJ1-1; clone_size: -; v_call: TRBV5-1; cdr3_aa: CASSPGITEAFF; cdr3_nt: TGCGCCAGCAGCCCAGGGATCACTGAAGCTTTCTTT
d_call: -; j_call: TRBJ2-6; clone_size: -; v_call: TRBV5-4; cdr3_aa: CASSSKGLNVLTF; cdr3_nt: TGTGCCAGCAGCTCCAAGGGTTTGAACGTCCTGACTTTC
d_call: TRBD1; j_call: TRBJ2-2; clone_size: once; v_call: TRBV29-1; cdr3_aa: CSVGDRVSTGELFF; cdr3_nt: TGCAGCGTTGGTGACAGGGTTAGCACCGGGGAGCTGTTTTTT
d_call: -; j_call: TRBJ2-1; clone_size: -; v_call: TRBV6-5; cdr3_aa: CASSLGRNNEQFF; cdr3_nt: TGTGCCAGCAGTCTGGGGCGGAACAATGAGCAGTTCTTC
d_call: -; j_call: TRBJ1-2; clone_size: -; v_call: TRBV18; cdr3_aa: CASSSGGVYGYTF; cdr3_nt: TGTGCCAGCTCATCCGGGGGTGTGTATGGCTACACCTTC
d_call: -; j_call: TRBJ2-7; clone_size: -; v_call: TRBV5-6; cdr3_aa: CASSLWGPYEQYF; cdr3_nt: TGTGCCAGCAGCCTCTGGGGTCCCTACGAGCAGTACTTC
d_call: -; j_call: TRBJ2-5; clone_size: -; v_call: TRBV7-2; cdr3_aa: CASSLHGTQKEETQYF; cdr3_nt: TGTGCCAGCAGCTTACATGGGACTCAGAAGGAAGAGACCCAGTACTTC
d_call: -; j_call: TRBJ2-5; clone_size: -; v_call: TRBV24-1; cdr3_aa: CATSDPPLTGQETQYF; cdr3_nt: TGTGCCACCAGTGATCCCCCCTTGACAGGACAAGAGACCCAGTACTTC
d_call: TRBD2; j_call: TRBJ2-1; clone_size: -; v_call: TRBV3-1/TRBV3-2; cdr3_aa: CASSPLPSGVYNEQFF; cdr3_nt: TGTGCCAGCAGCCCTCTTCCTAGCGGGGTCTACAATGAGCAGTTCTTC
d_call: TRBD1; j_call: TRBJ2-7; clone_size: few; v_call: TRBV6-6; cdr3_aa: CASRRPGQSLNEQYF; cdr3_nt: TGTGCCAGCAGGCGACCGGGACAGTCGTTGAACGAGCAGTACTTC